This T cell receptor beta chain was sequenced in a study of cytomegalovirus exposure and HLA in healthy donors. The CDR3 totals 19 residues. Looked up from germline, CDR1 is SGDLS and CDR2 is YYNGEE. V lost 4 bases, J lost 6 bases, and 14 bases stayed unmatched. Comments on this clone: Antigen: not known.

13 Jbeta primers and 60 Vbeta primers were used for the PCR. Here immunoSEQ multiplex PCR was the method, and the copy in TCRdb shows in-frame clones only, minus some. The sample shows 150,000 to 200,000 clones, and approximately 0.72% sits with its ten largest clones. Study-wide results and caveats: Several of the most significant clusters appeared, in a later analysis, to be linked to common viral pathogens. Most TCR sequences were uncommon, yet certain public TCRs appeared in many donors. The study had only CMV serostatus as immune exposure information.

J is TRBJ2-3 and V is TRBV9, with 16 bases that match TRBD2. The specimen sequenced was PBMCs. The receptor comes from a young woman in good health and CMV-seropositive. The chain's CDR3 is CASSLRGGTSGRALDTQYF. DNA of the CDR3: TGTGCCAGCAGCCTCCGAGGGGGGACTAGCGGGAGGGCCTTGGATACGCAGTATTTT.